What follows are 27 T cell receptor beta chains derived from one specimen sequenced in a study of control samples from healthy donors and cancer patients. The assay was immunoSEQ multiplex PCR, and TCRdb's table has in-frame clones only and misses some. The sample has about 120,000 clones; 89% are singletons. Sequencing was done on a sample of blood. The receptor set was obtained from a man over 45 in good health.

The chain is built from TRBV4-3 and TRBJ2-1; 7 bases line up with TRBD2. From germline, CDR1 is LGHNA and CDR2 YSLEER. The CDR3 runs 17 residues. V was clipped by 0 bases and J by 7 bases; unmatched bases: 12. The CDR3 here is CASSQDRGPGGLNEQFF. The CDR3 DNA is TGCGCCAGCAGCCAAGATCGGGGCCCGGGGGGACTGAATGAGCAGTTCTTC.

The chain couples TRBV18 to TRBJ1-5; tentatively, D is TRBD1 (5 bases). The CDR3 runs 13 residues. CDR1 and CDR2 from the germline V gene are KGHSH and LQKENI. Trimming stripped 10 bases from V and 7 bases from J, with 17 bases between. In DNA form, the CDR3 reads TGTGCCACCAACATGGGGGGAGACCAGCCCCAGCATTTT. Translation gives CATNMGGDQPQHF.

The CDR3 DNA sequence: TGTGCCAGCAATAATTACTACGAGCAGTACTTC. It translates to CASNNYYEQYF. The chain combines TRBV6-5 with TRBJ2-7; D unresolved. The length of the CDR3 is 11 residues. From germline, CDR1 is MNHEY and CDR2 SVGAGI. Trimming removed 7 bases at V and 3 bases at J, with 7 bases between.

V usage is TRBV15 and J usage is TRBJ2-3; no firm D call. This CDR3 spans 13 amino acids. The germline V gene encodes CDR1 LNHNV and CDR2 YYDKDF (reference sequence). V lost 1 base to trimming and J lost 2 bases, with 4 bases between them. CDR3 in amino acids: CATSRALTDTQYF. The CDR3, as DNA: TGTGCCACCAGCAGAGCCCTCACAGATACGCAGTATTTT.

This clone was seen a few times. This chain joins TRBV12-3 or TRBV12-4 and TRBJ1-6; D is ambiguous. The CDR3 has 13 amino acids. V lost 4 bases to trimming and J lost 10 bases, with 11 bases between them. The CDR3 sequence: CASSSYFGSPLHF. As DNA, the CDR3 is TGTGCCAGCAGTTCTTATTTTGGGTCACCCCTCCACTTT.

V is TRBV5-1 and J is TRBJ2-3; a weak D match, TRBD2 (6 bases). Germline lookup yields CDR1 SGHRS and CDR2 YFSETQ. This CDR3 region has 18 residues. The ends were cut back, 0 bases at V and 0 bases at J, with 17 bases in the middle. In DNA form, the CDR3 reads TGCGCCAGCAGCTTGGTCTCAGAGGCGGGGCCGAGCACAGATACGCAGTATTTT. Encoded protein: CASSLVSEAGPSTDTQYF.

The rearrangement uses TRBV2 and TRBJ1-6; D uncertain. CDR3 length: 14 amino acids. V lost 1 base and J lost 7, with 8 bases in between. Germline CDR1 reads SNHLY; CDR2 reads FYNNEI. This CDR3 reads CASSEEPMNSPLHF. The DNA for the CDR3 is TGTGCCAGCAGTGAAGAACCGATGAATTCACCCCTCCACTTT.

This chain uses TRBV19 with TRBJ1-1; D not resolved. The germline V gene has CDR1 LNHDA and CDR2 SQIVND (reference sequence). The CDR3 contains 12 residues. V lost 1 base and J 4 bases, leaving 4 bases between the germline ends. The CDR3 coding sequence is TGTGCCAGTAGTATAGGGCCCACTGAAGCTTTCTTT. Translated: CASSIGPTEAFF.

The genes are TRBV12-3 or TRBV12-4 and TRBJ2-7; D perhaps matches TRBD1 (6 bases). The CDR3 extends over 13 amino acids. Between the trimmed V and J ends, which lost 3 bases and 4 bases, there was a span of 10 bases. CDR3 protein: CASSFGRGYEQYF. The CDR3 nucleotides read TGTGCCAGCAGTTTTGGCAGGGGATACGAGCAGTACTTC.

This clone turned up a few times. The rearrangement joins TRBV5-1 to TRBJ1-3; 7 bases fit TRBD1. The germline V gene has CDR1 SGHRS and CDR2 YFSETQ. V dropped 3 bases and J dropped 0; count of bases not matched to a gene: 6. The CDR3 consists of 16 residues. CDR3 sequence reads: CASSWDRSNSGNTIYF. CDR3 DNA sequence: TGCGCCAGCAGCTGGGACAGATCCAACTCTGGAAACACCATATATTTT.

J is TRBJ1-4 and V is TRBV30; the D is unclear. The germline gives CDR1 GTSNPN, CDR2 SVGIG (reference sequence). The CDR3 has 10 residues. With 1 base removed from V and 8 bases from J, the gap between germline ends came to 2 bases. The CDR3 protein is CAWSGEKLFF. The CDR3 nucleotides read TGTGCCTGGAGTGGGGAAAAACTGTTTTTT.

This chain connects TRBV6-5 to TRBJ1-2; D remains ambiguous. This CDR3 contains 15 residues. Looked up from germline, CDR1 is MNHEY and CDR2 is SVGAGI. Trimming took off 0 bases at V and 4 bases at J, with 12 bases between the two ends. Here the CDR3 reads CASSYSTGAGYGYTF. The DNA for the CDR3 is TGTGCCAGCAGTTACTCGACGGGTGCCGGCTATGGCTACACCTTC.

The chain employs TRBV9 and TRBJ1-2, with 7 nucleotides matching TRBD1. With V trimmed by 0 bases and J by 5 bases, 7 bases remained unmatched. The length of the CDR3 is 15 residues. The V gene's germline CDR1 is SGDLS and CDR2 YYNGEE. The chain's CDR3 is CASSVGNRGGYGYTF. As DNA, the CDR3 is TGTGCCAGCAGCGTAGGAAACAGGGGCGGGTATGGCTACACCTTC.

The CDR3: CASFRQGAGEKLFF. Here the CDR3 DNA reads TGTGCCAGCTTCCGACAGGGGGCAGGGGAAAAACTGTTTTTT. This chain uses TRBV2 with TRBJ1-4, with TRBD1 matching over 10 bases. The junction had 8 bases not matched to a gene; V was cut back by 8 bases and J by 8 bases. The CDR3 is 14 residues long. Per germline, CDR1 SNHLY and CDR2 FYNNEI. Full variable domain (rest looked up from reference TRBV2 and TRBJ1-4): EPEVTQTPSHQVTQMGQEVILRCVPISNHLYFYWYRQILGQKVEFLVSFYNNEISEKSEIFDDQFSVERPDGSNFTLKIRSTKLEDSAMYFCASFRQGAGEKLFFGSGTQLSVL.

The sample holds one count of this clone. The genes are TRBV2 and TRBJ2-5; 13 bases are shared with TRBD2. The germline V gene encodes CDR1 SNHLY and CDR2 FYNNEI. The CDR3 runs to 14 residues. J was trimmed by 4 bases and V by 8 bases; bases with no gene match: 4. CDR3 DNA: TGTGCCAGCGGGGGACTAGCGGGGATAGAGACCCAGTACTTC. Translated, it gives CASGGLAGIETQYF.

V usage is TRBV6-5 and J usage is TRBJ1-2, with D possibly matching TRBD1 (5 bases). The germline V gene encodes CDR1 MNHEY and CDR2 SVGAGI. V lost 2 bases, J lost 6 bases, and 10 bases lay in between. The CDR3 consists of 13 residues. The CDR3 DNA is TGTGCCAGCAGTTACGAGTCAGGGAATGGCTACACCTTC. Its translation: CASSYESGNGYTF.

This sequence joins TRBV4-3 and TRBJ2-5, with TRBD1 matching 10 bases. There are 16 residues in the CDR3. The germline gives CDR1 LGHNA, CDR2 YSLEER. V shed 4 bases and J 5 bases; nucleotides not matched to a gene: 10. CDR3 nucleotides: TGCGCCAGCAGCCGATCGGGACAGGGGTACGGCGAGACCCAGTACTTC. Amino acids: CASSRSGQGYGETQYF.

The table lists this clone with a count of one. The J gene is TRBJ1-1, the V gene TRBV9; TRBD1 might be the D (6 bases). With 0 bases removed from V and 1 base from J, the gap between germline ends came to 10 bases. Germline values: CDR1 SGDLS, CDR2 YYNGEE. The CDR3 is 15 amino acids. Here the CDR3 DNA reads TGTGCCAGCAGCGTAGGAAAGGGGGGGAACACTGAAGCTTTCTTT. The encoded protein is CASSVGKGGNTEAFF.

This clone was seen a few times. The gene calls are TRBV7-9 and TRBJ1-3, with TRBD1 matching 8 bases. The V gene end was trimmed by 2 bases and the J gene end by 6 bases; junction bases not matched to a gene: 3. Germline V gene sequence: CDR1 SEHNR, CDR2 FQNEAQ (reference sequence). The CDR3 is 14 amino acids. DNA of the CDR3: TGTGCCAGCAGCTTATGGACAGGGCCAAACACCATATATTTT. This gives the protein CASSLWTGPNTIYF.

The genes are TRBV27 and TRBJ1-2, with 8 nucleotides matching TRBD1. The germline V gene has CDR1 MNHEY and CDR2 SMNVEV (reference sequence). CDR3 length: 13 amino acids. V was clipped by 3 bases and J by 3 bases; unmatched bases: 0. The CDR3 DNA sequence: TGTGCCAGCAGTTTGACAGGGGACTATGGCTACACCTTC. Amino acids: CASSLTGDYGYTF.

V and J are TRBV15 and TRBJ1-4, with TRBD1 matching 12 bases. The CDR3 has 21 amino acids. The V and J ends lost 0 bases and 8 bases, in that order; junction bases with no gene match: 19. Germline V gene lookup returns CDR1 LNHNV and CDR2 YYDKDF (reference sequence). The CDR3 is CATSRDLPIGTGGAVREKLFF. The DNA for the CDR3 is TGTGCCACCAGCAGAGATCTCCCTATAGGGACAGGGGGCGCGGTGAGGGAAAAACTGTTTTTT.

J is TRBJ1-1 and V is TRBV4-3; 7 nucleotides agree with TRBD1. This CDR3 contains 15 residues. V was pared by 0 bases and J by 3 bases, with 4 bases of the junction left unmatched. Per germline, CDR1 LGHNA and CDR2 YSLEER. CDR3 coding DNA: TGCGCCAGCAGCCAAGATGAGGGGGCGTACACTGAAGCTTTCTTT. Translated: CASSQDEGAYTEAFF.

This clone was picked up one time. The chain employs TRBV6-5 and TRBJ2-5; perhaps D is TRBD1 or TRBD2 (5 bases each). This CDR3 spans 16 amino acids. V lost 4 bases, J lost 1 base, and 16 bases lay in between. Looked up from germline, CDR1 is MNHEY and CDR2 is SVGAGI. The CDR3 loop is CASSSPGRRVQETQYF. The CDR3 nucleotides are TGTGCCAGCAGTTCCCCGGGACGACGGGTCCAAGAGACCCAGTACTTC.

The chain couples TRBV11-2 to TRBJ2-1; 9 bases align to TRBD2. V trimming: 0 bases; J trimming: 2 bases; junction bases outside the gene matches: 5. Germline CDR1 and CDR2: SGHAT and FQNNGV. The length of the CDR3 is 17 residues. In DNA, the CDR3 is TGTGCCAGCAGCTTAGAGGCTAGCGGGGCCCCCTACAATGAGCAGTTCTTC. This encodes CASSLEASGAPYNEQFF.

This chain uses TRBV3-1 (or the pseudogene TRBV3-2) with TRBJ2-4; D may match TRBD1 or TRBD2 (5 bases each). The V gene's germline CDR1 is LGHDT and CDR2 YNNKEL (reference sequence). Trimming stripped 1 base from V and 13 bases from J, with 11 bases between. The CDR3 extends over 12 amino acids. CDR3 loop: CASSQADRDQYF. CDR3 nucleotide sequence: TGTGCCAGCAGCCAAGCCGACCGGGACCAGTACTTC.

This clone was recorded once. V is TRBV27 and J is TRBJ2-3, with D hard to call. The germline V gene encodes CDR1 MNHEY and CDR2 SMNVEV (reference sequence). Trimming removed 0 bases from V and 1 base from J, with 8 bases in between. This CDR3 comprises 15 residues. The CDR3 sequence is CASSLSPYGTDTQYF. In DNA form, the CDR3 reads TGTGCCAGCAGTTTATCTCCGTATGGCACAGATACGCAGTATTTT.

The chain recombines TRBV10-3 with TRBJ2-1, with 7 bases matching TRBD1. Germline V CDR1 and CDR2: ENHRY, SYGVKD. The trim removed 0 bases at V and 4 bases at J, leaving 6 bases unmatched. CDR3 length equals 16 residues. The CDR3 DNA is TGTGCCATCAGTGAGTCCCGGGACAGCGGATACAATGAGCAGTTCTTC. Encoded protein: CAISESRDSGYNEQFF.